These T cell receptor beta chains were read from a single sample in a study of control samples from healthy donors and cancer patients. The table came from immunoSEQ multiplex PCR; TCRdb's copy has only in-frame clones and leaves some out. The table shows about 89,000 clones, with roughly nine tenths occurring only once. Material: blood. The receptors originated from a man aged 25-45 years in good health. Both conserved end residues are part of each CDR3. The order of the fields is J gene, clone size, V gene, D gene, CDR3 protein, CDR3 DNA. D genes are given only for firm matches. Clone size is shown for a subset of rows, as once, few, many or a class of expanded clone.

J gene: TRBJ2-3; clone size: NA; V gene: TRBV30; D gene: NA; CDR3 protein: CAWSVQGDTQYF; CDR3 DNA: TGTGCCTGGAGTGTACAAGGGGATACGCAGTATTTT
J gene: TRBJ2-7; clone size: NA; V gene: TRBV7-9; D gene: NA; CDR3 protein: CASSLEPTGYEQYF; CDR3 DNA: TGTGCCAGCAGCCTCGAGCCTACGGGGTACGAGCAGTACTTC
J gene: TRBJ2-1; clone size: NA; V gene: TRBV6-6; D gene: NA; CDR3 protein: CASNKRSEQFF; CDR3 DNA: TGTGCCAGCAACAAGAGGAGTGAGCAGTTCTTC
J gene: TRBJ2-1; clone size: NA; V gene: TRBV14; D gene: TRBD2; CDR3 protein: CASSLRLAGEQFF; CDR3 DNA: TGTGCCAGCAGCCTACGACTAGCGGGGGAGCAGTTCTTC
J gene: TRBJ2-2; clone size: NA; V gene: TRBV5-5; D gene: NA; CDR3 protein: CASSFTAGELFF; CDR3 DNA: TGTGCCAGCAGCTTTACTGCCGGGGAGCTGTTTTTT
J gene: TRBJ1-2; clone size: NA; V gene: TRBV10-3; D gene: NA; CDR3 protein: CAIGSGIRDGYTF; CDR3 DNA: TGTGCCATAGGGTCAGGGATTAGGGATGGCTACACCTTC
J gene: TRBJ1-1; clone size: NA; V gene: TRBV29-1; D gene: NA; CDR3 protein: CSVWAPTEAFF; CDR3 DNA: TGCAGCGTATGGGCCCCCACTGAAGCTTTCTTT
J gene: TRBJ2-1; clone size: once; V gene: TRBV10-1; D gene: TRBD2; CDR3 protein: CASSESGLGGNEQFF; CDR3 DNA: TGCGCCAGCAGTGAGTCGGGACTAGGGGGCAATGAGCAGTTCTTC
J gene: TRBJ2-7; clone size: NA; V gene: TRBV5-6; D gene: NA; CDR3 protein: CASSSRVSYEQYF; CDR3 DNA: TGTGCCAGCAGCTCCAGGGTATCCTACGAGCAGTACTTC
J gene: TRBJ2-1; clone size: NA; V gene: TRBV7-2; D gene: NA; CDR3 protein: CASSSRRQFNEQFF; CDR3 DNA: TGTGCCAGCAGCTCCCGTCGACAGTTCAATGAGCAGTTCTTC
J gene: TRBJ1-2; clone size: NA; V gene: TRBV12-3/TRBV12-4; D gene: NA; CDR3 protein: CASSRILLDYTF; CDR3 DNA: TGTGCCAGCAGTAGGATTTTATTGGACTACACCTTC
J gene: TRBJ1-5; clone size: NA; V gene: TRBV2; D gene: TRBD1; CDR3 protein: CASSDGQGTSNQPQHF; CDR3 DNA: TGTGCCAGCAGTGACGGACAGGGTACGAGCAATCAGCCCCAGCATTTT
J gene: TRBJ1-2; clone size: once; V gene: TRBV27; D gene: NA; CDR3 protein: CASSLQGPGRGYTF; CDR3 DNA: TGTGCCAGCAGTTTACAGGGGCCCGGTAGGGGCTACACCTTC
J gene: TRBJ1-2; clone size: once; V gene: TRBV30; D gene: NA; CDR3 protein: CAWIPPPHGGSGYGYTF; CDR3 DNA: TGTGCCTGGATCCCGCCTCCCCACGGGGGCTCGGGCTATGGCTACACCTTC
J gene: TRBJ1-1; clone size: NA; V gene: TRBV5-1; D gene: TRBD1; CDR3 protein: CASSQTGQGETEAFF; CDR3 DNA: TGCGCCAGCAGCCAGACAGGACAGGGTGAAACTGAAGCTTTCTTT
J gene: TRBJ1-2; clone size: NA; V gene: TRBV12-3/TRBV12-4; D gene: NA; CDR3 protein: CASSLTRNGYTF; CDR3 DNA: TGTGCCAGCAGTCTAACTAGAAATGGCTACACCTTC
J gene: TRBJ1-2; clone size: NA; V gene: TRBV29-1; D gene: TRBD1; CDR3 protein: CSVPTDRVSGGYTF; CDR3 DNA: TGCAGCGTTCCCACGGACAGGGTAAGCGGCGGCTACACCTTC
J gene: TRBJ2-5; clone size: NA; V gene: TRBV11-2; D gene: TRBD2; CDR3 protein: CASSSLAGGAGETQYF; CDR3 DNA: TGTGCCAGCAGCTCGCTCGCGGGGGGGGCCGGTGAGACCCAGTACTTC
J gene: TRBJ2-7; clone size: few; V gene: TRBV7-9; D gene: TRBD1; CDR3 protein: CASSFTITRDRGTYEQYF; CDR3 DNA: TGTGCCAGCAGCTTTACGATTACCCGGGACAGGGGAACCTACGAGCAGTACTTC
J gene: TRBJ2-1; clone size: NA; V gene: TRBV11-2; D gene: NA; CDR3 protein: CASSLEDWRYNEQFF; CDR3 DNA: TGTGCCAGCAGCTTAGAAGACTGGAGATACAATGAGCAGTTCTTC
J gene: TRBJ1-1; clone size: many; V gene: TRBV10-2; D gene: NA; CDR3 protein: CASSPGRMNTEAFF; CDR3 DNA: TGCGCCAGCAGCCCTGGACGGATGAACACTGAAGCTTTCTTT
J gene: TRBJ1-1; clone size: NA; V gene: TRBV12-3/TRBV12-4; D gene: NA; CDR3 protein: CASSVRAEAFF; CDR3 DNA: TGTGCCAGCAGCGTCCGGGCTGAAGCTTTCTTT
J gene: TRBJ1-1; clone size: NA; V gene: TRBV6-5; D gene: NA; CDR3 protein: CASGMAGASEAFF; CDR3 DNA: TGTGCCAGCGGAATGGCAGGGGCATCGGAAGCTTTCTTT
J gene: TRBJ2-1; clone size: once; V gene: TRBV27; D gene: TRBD2; CDR3 protein: CASCTQGLAVNEQFF; CDR3 DNA: TGTGCCAGCTGCACGCAAGGACTAGCGGTCAATGAGCAGTTCTTC
J gene: TRBJ1-1; clone size: NA; V gene: TRBV14; D gene: NA; CDR3 protein: CASSQRTPRSVTEAFF; CDR3 DNA: TGTGCCAGCAGCCAACGGACACCTCGGAGCGTCACTGAAGCTTTCTTT
J gene: TRBJ1-1; clone size: NA; V gene: TRBV10-1; D gene: NA; CDR3 protein: CASSFSPTSPNTEAFF; CDR3 DNA: TGCGCCAGCAGTTTTTCTCCGACATCCCCGAACACTGAAGCTTTCTTT
J gene: TRBJ2-3; clone size: NA; V gene: TRBV7-7; D gene: TRBD2; CDR3 protein: CASSPGLAGAQDTQYF; CDR3 DNA: TGTGCTAGCAGCCCAGGACTAGCGGGGGCCCAAGATACGCAGTATTTT
J gene: TRBJ1-3; clone size: NA; V gene: TRBV7-9; D gene: NA; CDR3 protein: CASSLPGSRNTIYF; CDR3 DNA: TGTGCCAGCAGCTTACCGGGATCCAGAAACACCATATATTTT
J gene: TRBJ2-1; clone size: NA; V gene: TRBV6-5; D gene: NA; CDR3 protein: CASSYSNRALFF; CDR3 DNA: TGTGCCAGCAGTTACTCAAACAGGGCCCTGTTCTTC
J gene: TRBJ2-2; clone size: NA; V gene: TRBV5-1; D gene: TRBD1; CDR3 protein: CASSSHKGATDTGELFF; CDR3 DNA: TGCGCCAGCAGCTCCCATAAGGGGGCTACGGACACCGGGGAGCTGTTTTTT
J gene: TRBJ2-2; clone size: NA; V gene: TRBV7-2; D gene: TRBD2; CDR3 protein: CASSLTSGTGELFF; CDR3 DNA: TGTGCCAGCAGCTTAACTAGCGGCACCGGGGAGCTGTTTTTT
J gene: TRBJ1-5; clone size: NA; V gene: TRBV6-5; D gene: NA; CDR3 protein: CASRASEGESQPQHF; CDR3 DNA: TGTGCCAGCAGAGCTTCCGAGGGGGAGTCGCAGCCCCAGCATTTT
J gene: TRBJ2-5; clone size: NA; V gene: TRBV9; D gene: TRBD1; CDR3 protein: CASSERQGFGETQYF; CDR3 DNA: TGTGCCAGCAGCGAACGACAGGGGTTCGGAGAGACCCAGTACTTC
J gene: TRBJ2-5; clone size: NA; V gene: TRBV3-1/TRBV3-2; D gene: NA; CDR3 protein: CASSQNRGSETQYF; CDR3 DNA: TGTGCCAGCAGCCAAAATCGGGGTTCGGAGACCCAGTACTTC
J gene: TRBJ1-2; clone size: NA; V gene: TRBV6-5; D gene: NA; CDR3 protein: CASSPGGPRSYGYTF; CDR3 DNA: TGTGCCAGCAGTCCCGGAGGCCCCCGGAGCTATGGCTACACCTTC
J gene: TRBJ1-5; clone size: NA; V gene: TRBV19; D gene: TRBD1; CDR3 protein: CASSSLDRGLNQPQHF; CDR3 DNA: TGTGCCAGTAGTTCCCTCGACAGGGGCCTCAATCAGCCCCAGCATTTT
J gene: TRBJ2-3; clone size: NA; V gene: TRBV9; D gene: NA; CDR3 protein: CASSVDSPTTDTQYF; CDR3 DNA: TGTGCCAGCAGCGTAGACTCGCCGACGACGGATACGCAGTATTTT
J gene: TRBJ1-2; clone size: NA; V gene: TRBV27; D gene: NA; CDR3 protein: CASSPLSGQNYGYTF; CDR3 DNA: TGTGCCAGCAGTCCTTTGTCGGGCCAAAACTATGGCTACACCTTC
J gene: TRBJ1-1; clone size: NA; V gene: TRBV6-5; D gene: NA; CDR3 protein: CASSQRQLNTEAFF; CDR3 DNA: TGTGCCAGCAGCCAAAGACAGCTGAACACTGAAGCTTTCTTT
J gene: TRBJ1-5; clone size: NA; V gene: TRBV30; D gene: NA; CDR3 protein: CAWSVDRINQPQHF; CDR3 DNA: TGTGCCTGGAGTGTAGACAGGATCAATCAGCCCCAGCATTTT
J gene: TRBJ1-1; clone size: NA; V gene: TRBV5-1; D gene: TRBD1; CDR3 protein: CASSFLTGGQTEAFF; CDR3 DNA: TGCGCCAGCAGCTTCTTGACAGGGGGGCAGACTGAAGCTTTCTTT
J gene: TRBJ2-1; clone size: NA; V gene: TRBV5-8; D gene: TRBD2; CDR3 protein: CASSLSLTSGGAGSYNEQFF; CDR3 DNA: TGTGCCAGCAGCTTGTCCCTGACTAGCGGGGGGGCCGGCTCCTACAATGAGCAGTTCTTC
J gene: TRBJ1-1; clone size: NA; V gene: TRBV5-4; D gene: TRBD1; CDR3 protein: CASSLVGRGGEAFF; CDR3 DNA: TGTGCCAGCAGCTTGGTGGGCAGGGGGGGTGAAGCTTTCTTT
J gene: TRBJ2-2; clone size: NA; V gene: TRBV7-2; D gene: TRBD1; CDR3 protein: CASSQRQGTGELFF; CDR3 DNA: TGTGCCAGCAGCCAGCGACAGGGAACCGGGGAGCTGTTTTTT
J gene: TRBJ1-2; clone size: NA; V gene: TRBV24-1; D gene: NA; CDR3 protein: CATSDLSYGYTF; CDR3 DNA: TGTGCCACCAGTGATCTCAGTTATGGCTACACCTTC
J gene: TRBJ2-7; clone size: NA; V gene: TRBV27; D gene: NA; CDR3 protein: CASSVSGTYEQYF; CDR3 DNA: TGTGCCAGCAGCGTGTCAGGGACCTACGAGCAGTACTTC
J gene: TRBJ1-6; clone size: NA; V gene: TRBV14; D gene: NA; CDR3 protein: CASSHSGPNSPLHF; CDR3 DNA: TGTGCCAGCAGCCACAGCGGGCCGAATTCACCCCTCCACTTT
J gene: TRBJ1-3; clone size: NA; V gene: TRBV7-9; D gene: NA; CDR3 protein: CASSLLGVMGF; CDR3 DNA: TGTGCCAGCAGCTTACTCGGAGTAATGGGTTTT
J gene: TRBJ2-5; clone size: NA; V gene: TRBV11-2; D gene: NA; CDR3 protein: CASSLFGHSSQETQYF; CDR3 DNA: TGTGCCAGCAGCTTATTCGGCCACTCTAGCCAAGAGACCCAGTACTTC
J gene: TRBJ1-2; clone size: NA; V gene: TRBV19; D gene: NA; CDR3 protein: CASSSAGTEGPNYGYTF; CDR3 DNA: TGTGCCAGTAGTTCCGCCGGCACTGAGGGCCCAAACTATGGCTACACCTTC
J gene: TRBJ1-2; clone size: NA; V gene: TRBV7-9; D gene: NA; CDR3 protein: CATGLETGGYTF; CDR3 DNA: TGTGCCACCGGACTGGAAACAGGAGGCTACACCTTC
J gene: TRBJ1-2; clone size: NA; V gene: TRBV27; D gene: TRBD1; CDR3 protein: CASTAGQGGGYTF; CDR3 DNA: TGTGCCAGCACCGCGGGACAGGGAGGAGGCTACACCTTC
J gene: TRBJ1-2; clone size: NA; V gene: TRBV30; D gene: NA; CDR3 protein: CAWIRGGRYGYTF; CDR3 DNA: TGTGCCTGGATCCGGGGGGGGAGATATGGCTACACCTTC
J gene: TRBJ1-2; clone size: NA; V gene: TRBV7-8; D gene: NA; CDR3 protein: CASSPTNGQHYGYTF; CDR3 DNA: TGTGCCAGCAGCCCCACTAACGGACAACACTATGGCTACACCTTC